One TCR beta chain is described in this entry. Its antigen is unknown. CDR1 and CDR2 (germline): WNHNN, SYGVQD (reference sequence). The trim removed 0 bases at V and 4 bases at J, leaving 5 bases unmatched. CDR3 length: 15 residues. This specimen belongs to a study of cytomegalovirus exposure and HLA in healthy donors. Study findings and constraints: Rarity characterized most TCR sequences, yet some public TCRs appeared in many donors. Relative to the approximately 660-donor mean, N-insertions were reportedly fewer in an Asian-associated ancestry cluster in a later analysis. TRBV6-2, TRBV6-3 and some other V segments were excluded as indistinguishable. HLA alleles showed associations with 15,000 to 20,000 TCR beta sequences in a later analysis, at a 0.05 false discovery rate.

The PCR was carried out with 60 Vbeta primers and 13 Jbeta primers. Using immunoSEQ multiplex PCR, the repertoire was profiled, and TCRdb retains in-frame clones only, with some absent. The sample lists 150,000 to 200,000 clones; 79% were seen once. The TCR comes from a woman between 45 and 65 years old in good health and CMV-seronegative. V usage is TRBV10-1 and J usage is TRBJ2-7, with 8 bases that match TRBD2. Sample: PBMCs. DNA for the CDR3: TGCGCCAGCAGTGAGTCGGGCGGGGGGCTGTACGAGCAGTACTTC. Translated: CASSESGGGLYEQYF.